This TCR beta chain comes out of a study of CD8 T cells in Susac syndrome. Study-level results: The number of individuals included in the study's TCR sequencing and HLA analysis was acknowledged as relatively small.

TCR beta sequences were obtained from blood CD8+ and CD4+ T cells. As regards this clonotype: Its antigen is unknown.

The CDR3 length is 12 residues. V lost 7 bases to trimming and J lost 3 bases, with 9 bases between them. The germline V gene has CDR1 SQVTM and CDR2 ANQGSEA. A quantity of about 0.5 to 1 ug RNA underwent reverse transcription using random hexamers. It was immunoSEQ multiplex PCR that amplified TCR beta CDR3 across 54 Vbeta and 13 Jbeta. TCRdb processed the immunoSEQ multiplex PCR reads anew with MiXCR; each CDR3 protein has one entry. The table shows around 160,000 distinct CDR3 sequences, with 93% occurring only once. V and J are TRBV29-1 and TRBJ2-2; D possibly uses TRBD1 or TRBD2 (5 bases each). The clonotype comes from a human donor in good health. The specimen was CD4+ T cells from PBMCs. The CDR3 nucleotides read TGCAGCGCCCGAGGGGACACCGGGGAGCTGTTTTTT. Translation: CSARGDTGELFF.